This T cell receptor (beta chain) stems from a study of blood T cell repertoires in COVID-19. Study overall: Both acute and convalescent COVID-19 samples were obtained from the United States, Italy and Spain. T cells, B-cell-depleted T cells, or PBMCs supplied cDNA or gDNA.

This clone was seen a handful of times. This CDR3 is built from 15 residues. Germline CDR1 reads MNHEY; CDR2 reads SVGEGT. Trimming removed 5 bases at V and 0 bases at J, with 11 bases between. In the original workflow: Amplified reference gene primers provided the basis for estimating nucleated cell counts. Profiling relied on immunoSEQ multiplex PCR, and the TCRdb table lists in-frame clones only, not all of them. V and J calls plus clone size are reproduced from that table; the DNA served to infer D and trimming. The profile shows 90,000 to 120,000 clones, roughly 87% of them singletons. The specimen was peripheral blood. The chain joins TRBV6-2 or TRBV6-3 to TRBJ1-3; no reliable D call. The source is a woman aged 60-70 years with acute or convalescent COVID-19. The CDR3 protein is CASSLGSVSGNTIYF. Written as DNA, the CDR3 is TGTGCCAGCAGTCTCGGCAGCGTCTCTGGAAACACCATATATTTT.